A selection of T cell receptor beta chains follows, all from one sample in a study of blood T cell repertoires in COVID-19. Repertoires were generated with immunoSEQ multiplex PCR, while TCRdb's copy carries only in-frame clones and drops some. Of fewer than 80,000 clones listed, roughly 77% are singletons. Input material: peripheral blood. Receptors were obtained from a human donor in a cohort sampled during active COVID-19. Each CDR3 is given with its conserved first and last residue. D genes are given only for firm matches. Only part of the rows carry a size: once, few, many, or a class if the clone is expanded.

TRBJ2-2,TRBD2,TRBV3-1/TRBV3-2,17,.,TGTGCCAGCAGCTGGCCGGGACTAGCGCGAGGCACCGGGGAGCTGTTTTTT,CASSWPGLARGTGELFF
TRBJ2-7,TRBD2,TRBV27,15,.,TGTGCCAGCAGTACGACCGGGACTAGCGGATACGAGCAGTACTTC,CASSTTGTSGYEQYF
TRBJ1-5,TRBD1,TRBV7-3,16,.,TGTGCCAGCAGCTCTCGACAGGGCGGGCGCAATCAGCCCCAGCATTTT,CASSSRQGGRNQPQHF
TRBJ1-5,.,TRBV3-1/TRBV3-2,15,.,TGTGCCAGCAGCCCAGTCGCGGGGGCAAATCAGCCCCAGCATTTT,CASSPVAGANQPQHF
TRBJ2-7,.,TRBV18,13,.,TGTGCCAGCTCACGGGCAGGGTCCTACGAGCAGTACTTC,CASSRAGSYEQYF
TRBJ2-2,TRBD2,TRBV7-3,15,.,TGTGCCAGCAGCTTCGGGGGACTAGCCGGCGGGGAGCTGTTTTTT,CASSFGGLAGGELFF
TRBJ2-2,TRBD2,TRBV9,16,.,TGTGCCAGCAGCGTTGCACTAGCGGGAGGAGAGGGGGAGCTGTTTTTT,CASSVALAGGEGELFF
TRBJ2-7,.,TRBV5-1,15,.,TGCGCCAGCAGCTTCTCGACTAGGGGAGACTACGAGCAGTACTTC,CASSFSTRGDYEQYF
TRBJ2-7,.,TRBV2,14,.,TGTGCCAGCAGTGAAGGGGGGACTCGCTACGAGCAGTACTTC,CASSEGGTRYEQYF
TRBJ1-4,.,TRBV10-3,13,.,TGTGCCATAGGACCTATCGGCGGGGAAAAACTGTTTTTT,CAIGPIGGEKLFF
TRBJ1-1,.,TRBV4-1,15,once,TGCGCCAGCAGCCAAGGTGCGGACAGGAACACTGAAGCTTTCTTT,CASSQGADRNTEAFF
TRBJ2-2,TRBD2,TRBV19,16,.,TGTGCCAGTAGGGGGGGACTAGCGGGAGTCTCCGGGGAGCTGTTTTTT,CASRGGLAGVSGELFF
TRBJ2-7,.,TRBV12-3/TRBV12-4,13,.,TGTGCCAGCAGCTCTAGTACGGCCTACGAGCAGTACTTC,CASSSSTAYEQYF
TRBJ2-7,TRBD1,TRBV5-1,15,.,TGCGCCAGCAGCCCTACTAACAGGGGACCCTACGAGCAGTACTTC,CASSPTNRGPYEQYF
TRBJ2-6,.,TRBV18,17,.,TGTGCCAGCTCACCTACAGGGCCCCCCTCTGGGGCCAACGTCCTGACTTTC,CASSPTGPPSGANVLTF
TRBJ2-7,TRBD2,TRBV7-9,17,.,TGTGCCAGCAGCTTAGGCTCCCCGTACGGGAGGTCCTACGAGCAGTACTTC,CASSLGSPYGRSYEQYF
TRBJ2-5,.,TRBV3-1/TRBV3-2,16,once,TGTGCCAGCAGCCCCTTCCGCCAGGGGGAGGTGGAGACCCAGTACTTC,CASSPFRQGEVETQYF
TRBJ2-3,TRBD2,TRBV9,18,.,TGTGCCAGCAGCGTAGCTCCCTTTGCTAGCGGGAGACGCGATACGCAGTATTTT,CASSVAPFASGRRDTQYF
TRBJ2-7,TRBD1,TRBV5-1,17,.,TGCGCCAGCAGCTTGGTCCCGACAGGACAGGGACGATCCGAGCAGTACTTC,CASSLVPTGQGRSEQYF
TRBJ1-4,.,TRBV4-3,14,few,TGCGCCAGCAGCCATGGAGAGGGGGTCGGAAAACTGTTTTTT,CASSHGEGVGKLFF
TRBJ2-7,.,TRBV5-6,17,.,TGTGCCAGCAGCTTGGTAGGGACACCTTCCCACTCCTACGAGCAGTACTTC,CASSLVGTPSHSYEQYF
TRBJ2-1,.,TRBV20-1,15,.,TGCAGTGCTAGTCGCCTGGTGTGGGAGCACAATGAGCAGTTCTTC,CSASRLVWEHNEQFF
TRBJ2-1,TRBD2,TRBV28,15,.,TGTGCCAGCAGTTACCTACTAGCGGGACAGGCTGAGCAGTTCTTC,CASSYLLAGQAEQFF
TRBJ1-1,TRBD1,TRBV2,13,.,TGTGCCTCAGCAGCCCCTTCAGGGGGCCGGGCTTTCTTT,CASAAPSGGRAFF